This T cell receptor beta chain was recorded in a study of CD8+ T cells in alopecia areata. Background on the study: Female C3H/HeJ mice aged about 7-11 weeks were given skin from C3H/HeJ graft donors, about 6-13 months old, that had spontaneous alopecia.

It was cDNA, reverse transcribed from extracted RNA, that served as the sequencing template. The repertoire was sequenced with immunoSEQ multiplex PCR; TCRdb's copy has only in-frame clones and lacks some. The sample includes around 110,000 clones, none of them occurring once. As to this clone: Gene names are the mouse ones.

This TCR came from a C3H/HeJ mouse with alopecia areata. The mouse strain carries the MHC haplotype H2-k. Sequences were obtained from lesional skin.

CDR3 sequence: CASSDWGGAYEQYF. CDR3 DNA, as far as it was read: TGTGCTAGCAGTGACTGGGGGGGCGCCTAT. The chain carries TRBV17 and TRBJ2-7; 12 nucleotides align to TRBD2. The missing CDR3 end, 4 residues past where the read stops, is filled in from the germline J gene. Germline V gene sequence: CDR1 MNHDT, CDR2 YYDKIL. The CDR3 is made up of 14 amino acids. J was trimmed by 2 bases and V by 5 bases; bases with no gene match: 1.